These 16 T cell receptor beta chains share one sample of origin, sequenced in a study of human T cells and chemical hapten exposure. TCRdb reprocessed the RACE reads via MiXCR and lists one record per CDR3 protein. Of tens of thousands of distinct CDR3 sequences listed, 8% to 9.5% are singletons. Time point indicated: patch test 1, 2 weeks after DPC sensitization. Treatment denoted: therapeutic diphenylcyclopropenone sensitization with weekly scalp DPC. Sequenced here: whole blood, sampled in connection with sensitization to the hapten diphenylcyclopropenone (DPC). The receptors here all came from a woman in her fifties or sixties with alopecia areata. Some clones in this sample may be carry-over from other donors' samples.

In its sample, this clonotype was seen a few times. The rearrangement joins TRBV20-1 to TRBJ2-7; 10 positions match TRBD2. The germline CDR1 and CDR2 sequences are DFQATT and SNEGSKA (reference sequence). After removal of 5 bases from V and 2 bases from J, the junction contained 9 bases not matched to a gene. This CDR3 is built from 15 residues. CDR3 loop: CSAPRTSGKTYEQYF. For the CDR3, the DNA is TGCAGTGCTCCGCGCACTAGCGGGAAGACCTACGAGCAGTACTTC.

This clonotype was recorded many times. CDR3 coding DNA: TGTGCCAGCAGCCGAGGTACCTACGAGCAGTACTTC. Translated: CASSRGTYEQYF. V gene TRBV28 combines with J gene TRBJ2-7; D call uncertain. V was shortened by 6 bases and J by 2 bases, with 8 bases between the two germline ends. The CDR3 length is 12 residues. Looked up from germline, CDR1 is MDHEN and CDR2 is SYDVKM.

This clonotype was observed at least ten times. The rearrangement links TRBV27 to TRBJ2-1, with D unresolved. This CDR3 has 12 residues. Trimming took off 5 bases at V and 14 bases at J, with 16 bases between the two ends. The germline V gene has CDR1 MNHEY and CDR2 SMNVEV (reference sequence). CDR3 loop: CASSPPGASEFF. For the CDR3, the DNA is TGTGCCAGCAGTCCACCAGGAGCCTCTGAGTTCTTC.

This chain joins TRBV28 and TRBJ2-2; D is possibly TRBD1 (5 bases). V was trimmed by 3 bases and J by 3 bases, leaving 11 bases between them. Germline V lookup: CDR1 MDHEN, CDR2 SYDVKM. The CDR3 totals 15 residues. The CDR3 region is CASSLPGSHTGELFF. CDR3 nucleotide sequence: TGTGCCAGCAGTTTGCCAGGGTCGCACACCGGGGAGCTGTTTTTT.

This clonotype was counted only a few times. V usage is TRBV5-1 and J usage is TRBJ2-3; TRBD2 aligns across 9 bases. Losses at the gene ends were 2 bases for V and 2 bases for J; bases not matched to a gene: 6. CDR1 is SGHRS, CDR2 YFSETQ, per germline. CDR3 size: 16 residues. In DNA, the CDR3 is TGCGCCAGCAGCTTCGGCGGGAGGGGCCTCACAGATACGCAGTATTTT. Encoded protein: CASSFGGRGLTDTQYF.

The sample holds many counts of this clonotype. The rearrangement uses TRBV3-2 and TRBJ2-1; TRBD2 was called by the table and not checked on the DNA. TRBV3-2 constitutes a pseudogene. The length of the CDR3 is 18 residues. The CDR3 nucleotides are TGTGCCAGCAGCCGCCTTCCCGCAATGGGGGAGACCTACAATGAGCAGTTCTTC. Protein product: CASSRLPAMGETYNEQFF.

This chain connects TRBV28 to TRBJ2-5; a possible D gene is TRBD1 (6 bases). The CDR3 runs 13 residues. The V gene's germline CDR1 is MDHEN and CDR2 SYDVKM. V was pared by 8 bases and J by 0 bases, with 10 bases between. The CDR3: CASRQGYQETQYF. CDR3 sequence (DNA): TGTGCCAGCCGGCAGGGGTACCAAGAGACCCAGTACTTC.

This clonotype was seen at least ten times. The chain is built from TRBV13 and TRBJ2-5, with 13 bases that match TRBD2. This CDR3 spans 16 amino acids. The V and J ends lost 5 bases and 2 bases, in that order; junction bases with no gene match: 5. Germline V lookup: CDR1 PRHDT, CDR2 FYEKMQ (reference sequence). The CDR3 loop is CASSQTGLAGQETQYF. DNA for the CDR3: TGTGCCAGCAGCCAAACGGGACTAGCGGGGCAAGAGACCCAGTACTTC.

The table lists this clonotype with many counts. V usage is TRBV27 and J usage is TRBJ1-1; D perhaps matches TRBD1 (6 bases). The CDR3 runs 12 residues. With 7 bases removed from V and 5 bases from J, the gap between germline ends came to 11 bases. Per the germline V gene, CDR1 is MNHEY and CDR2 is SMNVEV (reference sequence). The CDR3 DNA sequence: TGTGCCAGCAATACAGGGTTAACTGAAGCTTTCTTT. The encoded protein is CASNTGLTEAFF.

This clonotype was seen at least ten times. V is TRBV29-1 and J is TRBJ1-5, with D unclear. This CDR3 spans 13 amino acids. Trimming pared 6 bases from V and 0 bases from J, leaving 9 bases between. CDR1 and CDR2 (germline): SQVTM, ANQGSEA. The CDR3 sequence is CSVSTDSNQPQHF. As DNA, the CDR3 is TGCAGCGTGTCCACGGATAGCAATCAGCCCCAGCATTTT.

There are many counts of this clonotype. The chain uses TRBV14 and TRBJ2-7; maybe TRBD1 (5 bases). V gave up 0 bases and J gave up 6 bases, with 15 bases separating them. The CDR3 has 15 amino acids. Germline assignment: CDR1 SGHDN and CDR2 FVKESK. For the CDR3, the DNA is TGTGCCAGCAGCCAAGAGGCCTCCAGGGCCTCCGAGCAGTACTTC. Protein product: CASSQEASRASEQYF.

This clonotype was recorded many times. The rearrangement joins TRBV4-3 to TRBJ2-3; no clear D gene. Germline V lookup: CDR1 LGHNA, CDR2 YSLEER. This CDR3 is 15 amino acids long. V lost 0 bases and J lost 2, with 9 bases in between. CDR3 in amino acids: CASSQDGLYTDTQYF. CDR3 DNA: TGCGCCAGCAGCCAAGATGGGCTCTACACAGATACGCAGTATTTT.

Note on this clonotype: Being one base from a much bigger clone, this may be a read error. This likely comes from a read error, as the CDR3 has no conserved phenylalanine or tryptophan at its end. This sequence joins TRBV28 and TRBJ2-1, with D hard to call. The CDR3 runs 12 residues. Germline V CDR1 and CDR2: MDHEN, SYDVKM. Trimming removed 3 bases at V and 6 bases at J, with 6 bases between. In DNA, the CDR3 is TGTGCCAGCAGTTTTGAGATCAATGAGCAGTTCTCC. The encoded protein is CASSFEINEQFS.

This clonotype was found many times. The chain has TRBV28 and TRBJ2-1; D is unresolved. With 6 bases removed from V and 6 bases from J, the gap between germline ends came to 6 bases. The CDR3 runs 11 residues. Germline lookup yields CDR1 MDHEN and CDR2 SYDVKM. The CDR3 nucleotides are TGTGCCAGCAGCCCTTTCAATGAGCAGTTCTTC. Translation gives CASSPFNEQFF.

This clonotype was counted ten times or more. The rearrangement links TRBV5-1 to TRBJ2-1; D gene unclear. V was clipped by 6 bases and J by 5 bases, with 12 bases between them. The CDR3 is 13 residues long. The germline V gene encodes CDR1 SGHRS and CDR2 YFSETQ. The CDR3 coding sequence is TGCGCCAGCACGGACCTCCTCGACAATGAGCAGTTCTTC. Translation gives CASTDLLDNEQFF.

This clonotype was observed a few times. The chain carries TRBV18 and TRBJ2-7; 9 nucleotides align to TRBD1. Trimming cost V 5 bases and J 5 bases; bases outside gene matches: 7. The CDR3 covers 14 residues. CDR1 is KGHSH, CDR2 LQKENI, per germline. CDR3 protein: CASSGGQGIDEQYF. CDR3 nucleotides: TGTGCCAGCTCAGGGGGACAGGGAATTGACGAGCAGTACTTC.